This TCR beta chain emerged from a study of cytomegalovirus exposure and HLA in healthy donors (TCRdb year 2017). Describing the broader study: A later analysis indicated that the roughly 120 validation repertoires were generated on the platform also employed for the approximately 670 repertoires of the first cohort. The study aimed to test whether cataloging public T cell receptors could reveal signatures of past pathogen exposure. In addition to the first cohort of approximately 670 subjects, a separate validation cohort of 120 different subjects was used. To predict cytomegalovirus infection status, the study brought together high-throughput TCR immunosequencing, statistical association of individual TCRs with disease status, and machine learning.

The germline V gene (reference sequence) provides CDR1 GTSNPN and CDR2 SVGIG. The CDR3 covers 14 residues, taking in both the cysteine and the phenylalanine. The entry retains the CDR3 DNA only, 42 bases that are in frame from base 1. Trimming removed 4 bases from V and 2 bases from J, leaving 12 bases between the germline ends. The research as a whole found: The study listed 150 to 200 TCR beta chains as associated with cytomegalovirus. All 120 or so repertoires were used to score co-occurrence in the validation cohort in a later analysis, because that analysis had no HLA typing for the cohort. The classifier was reported to diagnose cytomegalovirus status with high specificity and sensitivity in both the original and validation cohorts. Subsequent analysis determined that TCRs grouped into clusters in the first cohort also showed a tendency toward co-occurrence across the 120 or so validation repertoires, and approximately 93% of cluster scores exceeded 0. Across donors, most TCR sequences were observed very rarely, whereas some public TCRs were present in many individuals. A few of the identified cytomegalovirus-associated TCR beta chains were confirmed in vitro to be specific for cytomegalovirus antigens. According to the authors, the approach could potentially be generalized to other disease states and immunological phenotypes.

As to this clone: It has no known antigen specificity. Base quality data are lacking; no much larger clone is found one base away.

The donors were included in the validation cohort of 100 to 150 subjects, a group kept apart from the roughly 700-subject first cohort. The method was the immunoSEQ multiplex PCR assay. Per the original workflow: A statistical classification framework was built to diagnose cytomegalovirus status from the catalog of TCR beta chain sequences. Held by TCRdb, this immuneACCESS table contains in-frame sequences only and omits some clones. Under half of the omission traces to an unresolved V gene where checked; the cause of the rest is unknown. V, J and clone size derive from that table, while D and trimming were established from the DNA sequence. The sample yields over 150,000 clones; 75% to 90% were counted once. The ten largest clones take up 16% of the sample.

The receptor was isolated from a man aged 18 to 29 in good health and CMV-seropositive. Rearrangement joined TRBV30 to TRBJ2-1; TRBD1 might be the D gene, on 5 matching bases. Sample: PBMCs. CDR3 sequence: CAWTDISPYNEQFF. The nucleotide sequence is given as TGTGCCTGGACGGACATTTCCCCCTACAATGAGCAGTTCTTC. Full variable domain (CDR3 extended with the reference TRBV30 and TRBJ2-1 proteins): SQTIHQWPATLVQPVGSPLSLECTVEGTSNPNLYWYRQAAGRGLQLLFYSVGIGQISSEVPQNLSASRPQDRQFILSSKKLLLSDSGFYLCAWTDISPYNEQFFGPGTRLTVL.